A single sample gave rise to the 20 T cell receptor beta chains below, sequenced in a study of shared clonotypes between healthy human individuals. Naive-designated CD8 cells lacked CD45RO, were positively enriched for CCR7, and omitted terminally differentiated effector memory CD45RA+ cells. Assay used: immunoSEQ multiplex PCR; TCRdb lists only in-frame clones, some missing. The sample has under 2,000,000 clones, about 95% seen once. Sequencing was done on a sample of naive CD8+ T cells sorted from blood. The receptor source for this set is a young man in good health.

This chain uses TRBV21-1 with TRBJ2-1; the table's TRBD2 call for D was not verified on the DNA. TRBV21-1 has pseudogene status. The length of the CDR3 is 16 residues. As DNA, the CDR3 is TGTGCCAGCAGCAAAACAGGCGGGAGTTGTCTCAATGAGCAGTTCTTC. Its protein is CASSKTGGSCLNEQFF.

The chain has TRBV6-5 and TRBJ2-1, with D possibly being TRBD2 (5 bases). Germline V CDR1 and CDR2: MNHEY, SVGAGI. Trimming left V 0 bases short and J 6 bases short, with 15 bases between. This CDR3 is built from 16 residues. CDR3 amino acids: CASSYSSEGYSNEQFF. CDR3 in DNA: TGTGCCAGCAGTTACTCGTCAGAGGGATATTCCAATGAGCAGTTCTTC.

The chain uses TRBV19 and TRBJ1-3; possible D gene TRBD1, 5 bases. The CDR3 runs to 15 residues. In germline, CDR1 is LNHDA, CDR2 SQIVND (reference sequence). Trimming stripped 3 bases from V and 0 bases from J, with 9 bases between. CDR3 sequence reads: CASSIQGSSGNTIYF. The CDR3 DNA follows: TGTGCCAGTAGTATCCAGGGCAGCTCTGGAAACACCATATATTTT.

The genes are TRBV5-6 and TRBJ2-3, with D perhaps TRBD1 (6 bases). This CDR3 has 13 amino acids. Germline V lookup: CDR1 SGHDT, CDR2 YYEEEE. The V and J ends lost 1 base and 6 bases respectively, with 9 bases between them. The CDR3 here is CASSLLGADTQYF. Written as DNA, the CDR3 is TGTGCCAGCAGCTTGTTGGGGGCGGATACGCAGTATTTT.

The genes are TRBV9 and TRBJ2-7; TRBD2 agrees at 7 bases. Trimming took 4 bases from V and 2 from J; bases not matched to a gene: 6. Germline CDR1 reads SGDLS; CDR2 reads YYNGEE. CDR3 length: 14 amino acids. The CDR3 nucleotides read TGTGCCAGCAGCCACCTAGCGGACCCCTACGAGCAGTACTTC. Its protein is CASSHLADPYEQYF.

Note on this clone: The same CDR3 arises from other DNA sequences in this sample as well. The chain uses TRBV10-1 and TRBJ2-3; the match to TRBD2 covers 7 bases. Looked up from germline, CDR1 is WNHNN and CDR2 is SYGVQD (reference sequence). V shed 0 bases and J 3 bases; nucleotides not matched to a gene: 3. The CDR3 contains 15 residues. This CDR3 reads CASSESQGGTDTQYF. CDR3 DNA sequence: TGCGCCAGCAGTGAGTCCCAGGGAGGGACAGATACGCAGTATTTT.

The rearrangement joins TRBV15 to TRBJ1-2; 8 nucleotides agree with TRBD1. The CDR3 is made up of 15 amino acids. The junction had 6 bases not matched to a gene; V was cut back by 0 bases and J by 6 bases. Germline values: CDR1 LNHNV, CDR2 YYDKDF (reference sequence). CDR3 sequence: CATSRDLQGADGYTF. CDR3 bases: TGTGCCACCAGCAGAGATCTTCAGGGGGCCGATGGCTACACCTTC.

The chain combines TRBV7-8 with TRBJ2-2; 12 bases line up with TRBD2. In germline, CDR1 is SGHVS, CDR2 FQNEAQ. V was clipped by 4 bases and J by 6 bases; unmatched bases: 6. This CDR3 spans 16 amino acids. The CDR3, as DNA: TGTGCCAGCAGCTCCCGACTAGCGGGGGTATCCGGGGAGCTGTTTTTT. It codes for CASSSRLAGVSGELFF.

This chain joins TRBV7-9 and TRBJ2-3; either TRBD1 or TRBD2 may supply D (7 bases each). The V gene lost 8 bases and the J gene lost 2 bases, with 26 bases spanning the gap. Germline V gene sequence: CDR1 SEHNR, CDR2 FQNEAQ (reference sequence). This CDR3 contains 18 residues. The CDR3: CASWSHFQGGIFTDTQYF. CDR3 in DNA: TGTGCCAGCTGGTCCCATTTTCAGGGGGGGATCTTCACAGATACGCAGTATTTT. Using reference TRBV7-9 and TRBJ2-3 for the parts outside the CDR3, the full variable domain is DTGVSQNPRHKITKRGQNVTFRCDPISEHNRLYWYRQTLGQGPEFLTYFQNEAQLEKSRLLSDRFSAERPKGSFSTLEIQRTEQGDSAMYLCASWSHFQGGIFTDTQYFGPGTRLTVL.

A few counts support this clone. In the same sample, other DNA sequences code for this CDR3. The CDR3 here is CASSLGNNEQFF. CDR3 sequence (DNA): TGTGCCAGCAGCTTGGGGAACAATGAGCAGTTCTTC. The chain joins TRBV5-6 to TRBJ2-1, with D unclear. The CDR3 covers 12 residues. In germline, CDR1 is SGHDT, CDR2 YYEEEE. Trimming removed 0 bases from V and 5 bases from J, with 3 bases in between.

The rearrangement joins TRBV28 to TRBJ2-3; 10 bases fit TRBD2. This CDR3 is 15 amino acids long. Germline CDR1 is MDHEN and CDR2 is SYDVKM. The ends lost 6 bases at V and 5 bases at J; junction bases unmatched: 8. This CDR3 reads CASSVISGGRDTQYF. CDR3 DNA sequence: TGTGCCAGCAGCGTGATTAGCGGGGGGAGAGATACGCAGTATTTT. Drawing the rest from reference TRBV28 and TRBJ2-3, the complete variable domain is DVKVTQSSRYLVKRTGEKVFLECVQDMDHENMFWYRQDPGLGLRLIYFSYDVKMKEKGDIPEGYSVSREKKERFSLILESASTNQTSMYLCASSVISGGRDTQYFGPGTRLTVL.

The rearrangement joins TRBV30 to TRBJ2-5, with D maybe TRBD2 (5 bases). V was pared by 0 bases and J by 4 bases, with 18 bases between. Germline assignment: CDR1 GTSNPN and CDR2 SVGIG (reference sequence). CDR3 length: 16 amino acids. CDR3 DNA sequence: TGTGCCTGGAGTGTAAAGTACCACTATGAGGGAGAGACCCAGTACTTC. Translation gives CAWSVKYHYEGETQYF.

On this clone: One end of the junction varies from germline; a read error may be responsible. The chain links TRBV2 to TRBJ2-1; tentatively, D is TRBD2 (7 bases). Germline V gene sequence: CDR1 SNHLY, CDR2 FYNNEI. CDR3 length equals 15 residues. This chain's CDR3 is CASREGGALYNEQFF. CDR3 nucleotide sequence: TGTGCCAGCAGGGAAGGGGGGGCCCTATACAATGAGCAGTTCTTC. Looking up the rest from reference TRBV2 and TRBJ2-1 gives the full variable domain: EPEVTQTPSHQVTQMGQEVILRCVPISNHLYFYWYRQILGQKVEFLVSFYNNEISEKSEIFDDQFSVERPDGSNFTLKIRSTKLEDSAMYFCASREGGALYNEQFFGPGTRLTVL.

The chain uses TRBV15 and TRBJ1-5, with D maybe TRBD1 (6 bases). Germline CDR1 and CDR2: LNHNV and YYDKDF (reference sequence). The V gene lost 0 bases and the J gene lost 7 bases, with 13 bases spanning the gap. This CDR3 region has 15 residues. The CDR3 spells CATSRDMGAGQPQHF. Written as DNA, the CDR3 is TGTGCCACCAGCAGAGATATGGGGGCGGGACAGCCCCAGCATTTT.

Remarks on this clone: Distinct nucleotide sequences in the sample also encode this CDR3. V and J are TRBV4-3 and TRBJ2-7, with TRBD1 as a possible D gene (5 bases). The CDR3 has 13 amino acids. Germline assignment: CDR1 LGHNA and CDR2 YSLEER. The V end lost 4 bases, the J end lost 0 bases, and 7 bases lay between the germline ends. DNA of the CDR3: TGCGCCAGCAGCCCAGGGCTCTCCTACGAGCAGTACTTC. Translating gives CASSPGLSYEQYF.

The chain uses TRBV28 and TRBJ1-1; D ambiguous. Germline values: CDR1 MDHEN, CDR2 SYDVKM. Trimming pared 6 bases from V and 5 bases from J, leaving 19 bases between. The CDR3 length is 15 residues. In nucleotides, the CDR3 is TGTGCCAGCAGCCCCCCGGGGAGTTCTCGGACTGAAGCTTTCTTT. Amino acid sequence: CASSPPGSSRTEAFF. The whole variable domain, filled in from reference TRBV28 and TRBJ1-1, reads DVKVTQSSRYLVKRTGEKVFLECVQDMDHENMFWYRQDPGLGLRLIYFSYDVKMKEKGDIPEGYSVSREKKERFSLILESASTNQTSMYLCASSPPGSSRTEAFFGQGTRLTVV.

The chain couples TRBV7-2 to TRBJ2-1, with 7 bases fitting TRBD2. Trimming took 1 base from V and 2 from J; bases not matched to a gene: 5. CDR1 SGHTA and CDR2 FQGNSA come from the germline V gene. The CDR3 is made up of 16 amino acids. The CDR3 sequence is CASSLVAGVAYNEQFF. CDR3 coding DNA: TGTGCCAGCAGCTTAGTGGCGGGAGTAGCCTACAATGAGCAGTTCTTC.

CDR3 DNA sequence: TGTGCCAGTAGTGACCATAGGACAGGGGGCAACACTGAAGCTTTCTTT. This sequence encodes CASSDHRTGGNTEAFF. The V call is TRBV19, the J call TRBJ1-1; TRBD1 matches at 11 bases. The CDR3 totals 16 residues. The germline V gene has CDR1 LNHDA and CDR2 SQIVND (reference sequence). Trimming cost V 5 bases and J 2 bases; bases outside gene matches: 7. The entire variable domain, with the rest obtained from reference TRBV19 and TRBJ1-1, is as follows: DGGITQSPKYLFRKEGQNVTLSCEQNLNHDAMYWYRQDPGQGLRLIYYSQIVNDFQKGDIAEGYSVSREKKESFPLTVTSAQKNPTAFYLCASSDHRTGGNTEAFFGQGTRLTVV.

This rearrangement joins TRBV2 to TRBJ1-2; D might be TRBD1 (6 bases). V was trimmed by 8 bases and J by 8 bases, leaving 21 bases between them. The CDR3 length is 14 residues. Germline CDR1 is SNHLY and CDR2 is FYNNEI. CDR3 coding DNA: TGTGCCAGCGGATCTGGGGCGGGGGCTGGAGGCTACACCTTC. This encodes CASGSGAGAGGYTF.

V usage is TRBV2 and J usage is TRBJ2-7; maybe TRBD1 (6 bases). V lost 0 bases and J lost 5, with 11 bases in between. CDR1 and CDR2 from the germline V gene are SNHLY and FYNNEI. The CDR3 has 14 residues. The CDR3 here is CASSEAWAGDEQYF. Written as DNA, the CDR3 is TGTGCCAGCAGTGAAGCGTGGGCAGGGGACGAGCAGTACTTC.